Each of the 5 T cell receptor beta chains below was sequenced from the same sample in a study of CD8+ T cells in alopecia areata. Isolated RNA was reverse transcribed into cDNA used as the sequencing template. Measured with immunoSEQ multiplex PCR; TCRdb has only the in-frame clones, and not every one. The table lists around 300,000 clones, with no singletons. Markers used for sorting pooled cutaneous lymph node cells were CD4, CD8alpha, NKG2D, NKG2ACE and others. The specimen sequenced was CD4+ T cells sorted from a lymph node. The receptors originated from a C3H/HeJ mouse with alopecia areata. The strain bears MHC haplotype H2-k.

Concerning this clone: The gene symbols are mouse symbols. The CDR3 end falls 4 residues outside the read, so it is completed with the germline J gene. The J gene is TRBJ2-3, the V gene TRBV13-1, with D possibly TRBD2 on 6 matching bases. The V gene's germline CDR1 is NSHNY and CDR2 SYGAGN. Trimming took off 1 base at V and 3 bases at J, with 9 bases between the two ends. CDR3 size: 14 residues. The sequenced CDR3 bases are TGTGCCAGCAGTGATATGGGGGTCGCAGAA. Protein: CASSDMGVAE. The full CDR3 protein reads CASSDMGVAETLYF.

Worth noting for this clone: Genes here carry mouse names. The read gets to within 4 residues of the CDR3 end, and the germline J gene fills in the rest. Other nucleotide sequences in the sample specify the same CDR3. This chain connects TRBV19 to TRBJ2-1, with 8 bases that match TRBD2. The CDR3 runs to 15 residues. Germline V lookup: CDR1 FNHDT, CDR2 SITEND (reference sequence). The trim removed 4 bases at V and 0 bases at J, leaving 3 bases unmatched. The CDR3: CASSPTGGNYAEQFF. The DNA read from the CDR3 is TGTGCCAGCAGTCCTACTGGGGGTAACTATGCT.

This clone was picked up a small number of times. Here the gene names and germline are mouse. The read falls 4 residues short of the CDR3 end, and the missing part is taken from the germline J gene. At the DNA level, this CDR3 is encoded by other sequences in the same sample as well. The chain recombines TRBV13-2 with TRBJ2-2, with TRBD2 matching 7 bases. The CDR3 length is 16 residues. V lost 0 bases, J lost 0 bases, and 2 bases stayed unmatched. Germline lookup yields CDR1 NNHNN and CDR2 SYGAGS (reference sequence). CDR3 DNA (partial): TGTGCCAGCGGTGATGCCCTGGGGGCAAACACCGGG. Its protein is CASGDALGANTG. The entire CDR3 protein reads CASGDALGANTGQLYF.

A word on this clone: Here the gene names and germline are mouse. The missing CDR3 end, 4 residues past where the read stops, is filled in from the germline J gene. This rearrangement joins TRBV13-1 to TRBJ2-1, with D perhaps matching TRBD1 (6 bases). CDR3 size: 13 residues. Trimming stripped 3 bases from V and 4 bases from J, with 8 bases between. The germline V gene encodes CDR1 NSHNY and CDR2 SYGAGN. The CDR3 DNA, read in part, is TGTGCCAGCAGTGCGGGACAATATGCT. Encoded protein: CASSAGQYA. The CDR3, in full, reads CASSAGQYAEQFF.

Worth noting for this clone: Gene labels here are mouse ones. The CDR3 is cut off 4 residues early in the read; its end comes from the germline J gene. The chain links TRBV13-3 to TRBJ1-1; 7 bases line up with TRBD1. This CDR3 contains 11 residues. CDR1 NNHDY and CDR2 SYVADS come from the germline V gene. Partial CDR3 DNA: TGTGCCAGCAGTCAGGGGGGA. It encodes CASSQGG. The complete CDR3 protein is CASSQGGEVFF.